This TCR beta chain is drawn from a study of blood T cell repertoires in COVID-19. As for the study in general: Sites in the United States, Italy and Spain provided acute and convalescent COVID-19 samples.

Clones were sequenced by immunoSEQ multiplex PCR, and TCRdb holds only the in-frame ones, with some missing. Of 210,000 or so clones detected, 80% to 85% appear once; the ten largest clones hold around 9%. J was trimmed by 9 bases and V by 5 bases; bases with no gene match: 18. Germline CDR1 is SGHNT and CDR2 is YENEEA. The CDR3 loop spans 16 amino acids. In this sample, this clone turned up once. The origin of this receptor is a woman between 45 and 60 years old with acute COVID-19. V gene TRBV11-3 combines with J gene TRBJ2-5; 7 bases are shared with TRBD2. Sequencing used PBMCs or T cells enriched from blood (not recorded which). CDR3 bases: TGTGCCAGCAGCCTGGGAGGGGTAGCGGGCCGGGCGTCCCAGTACTTC. Translation: CASSLGGVAGRASQYF.